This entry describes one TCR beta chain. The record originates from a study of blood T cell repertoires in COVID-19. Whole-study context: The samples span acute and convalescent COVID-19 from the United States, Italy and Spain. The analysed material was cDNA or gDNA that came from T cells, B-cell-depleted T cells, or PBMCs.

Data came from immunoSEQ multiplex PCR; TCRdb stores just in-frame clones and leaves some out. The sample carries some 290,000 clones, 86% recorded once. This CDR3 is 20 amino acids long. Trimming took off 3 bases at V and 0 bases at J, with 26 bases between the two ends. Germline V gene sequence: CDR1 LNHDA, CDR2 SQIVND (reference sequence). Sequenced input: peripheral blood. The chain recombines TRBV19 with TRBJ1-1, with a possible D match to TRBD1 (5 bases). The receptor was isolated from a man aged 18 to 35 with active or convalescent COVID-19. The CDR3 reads CASSIIPTGVTPSVNTEAFF. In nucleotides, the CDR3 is TGTGCCAGTAGTATTATCCCCACGGGGGTAACCCCGTCGGTGAACACTGAAGCTTTCTTT.